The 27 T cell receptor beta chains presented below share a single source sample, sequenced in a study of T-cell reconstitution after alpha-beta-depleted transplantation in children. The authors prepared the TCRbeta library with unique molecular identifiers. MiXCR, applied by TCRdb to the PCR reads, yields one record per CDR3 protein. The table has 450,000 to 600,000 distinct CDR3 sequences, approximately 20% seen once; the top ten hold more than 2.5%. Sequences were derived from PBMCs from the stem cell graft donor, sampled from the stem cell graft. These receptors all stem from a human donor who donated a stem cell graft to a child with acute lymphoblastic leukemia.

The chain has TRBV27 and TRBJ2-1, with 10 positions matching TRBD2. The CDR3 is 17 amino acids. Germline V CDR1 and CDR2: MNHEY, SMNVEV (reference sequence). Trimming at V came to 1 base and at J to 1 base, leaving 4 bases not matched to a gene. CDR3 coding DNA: TGTGCCAGCAGTTTATTCGCTAGCGGGAGTTCCTACAATGAGCAGTTCTTC. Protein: CASSLFASGSSYNEQFF.

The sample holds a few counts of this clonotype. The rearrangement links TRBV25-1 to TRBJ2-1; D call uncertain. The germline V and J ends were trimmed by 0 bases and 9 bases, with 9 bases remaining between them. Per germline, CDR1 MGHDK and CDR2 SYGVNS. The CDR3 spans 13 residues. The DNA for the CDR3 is TGTGCCAGCAGTGAATATGTAGAGCGTGAGCAGTTCTTC. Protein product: CASSEYVEREQFF.

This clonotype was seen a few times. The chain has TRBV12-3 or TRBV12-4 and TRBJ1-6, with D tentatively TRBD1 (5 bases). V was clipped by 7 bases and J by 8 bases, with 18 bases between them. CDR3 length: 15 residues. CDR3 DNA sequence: TGTGCCAGCACCAAGACAGAAAAGCCGTATTCACCCCTCCACTTT. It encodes CASTKTEKPYSPLHF.

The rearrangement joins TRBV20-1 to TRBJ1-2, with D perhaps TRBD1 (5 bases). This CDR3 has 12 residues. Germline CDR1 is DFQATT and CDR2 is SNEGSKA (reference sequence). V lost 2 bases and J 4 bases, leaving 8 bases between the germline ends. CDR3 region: CSARRDGYGYTF. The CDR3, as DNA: TGCAGTGCTAGACGGGACGGCTATGGCTACACCTTC.

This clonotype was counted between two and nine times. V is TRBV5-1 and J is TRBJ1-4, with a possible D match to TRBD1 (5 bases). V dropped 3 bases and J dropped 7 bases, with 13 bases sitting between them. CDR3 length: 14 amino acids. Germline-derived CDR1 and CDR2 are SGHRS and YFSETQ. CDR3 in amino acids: CASSYRGKGEKLFF. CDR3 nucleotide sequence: TGCGCCAGCAGCTATCGGGGCAAAGGTGAAAAACTGTTTTTT.

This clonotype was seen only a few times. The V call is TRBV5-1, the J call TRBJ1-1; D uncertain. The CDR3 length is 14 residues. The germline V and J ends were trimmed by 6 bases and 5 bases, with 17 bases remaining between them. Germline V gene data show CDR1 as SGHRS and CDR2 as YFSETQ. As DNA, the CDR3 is TGCGCCAGCAACGGAGGAGGCCCGACGACTGAAGCTTTCTTT. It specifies CASNGGGPTTEAFF.

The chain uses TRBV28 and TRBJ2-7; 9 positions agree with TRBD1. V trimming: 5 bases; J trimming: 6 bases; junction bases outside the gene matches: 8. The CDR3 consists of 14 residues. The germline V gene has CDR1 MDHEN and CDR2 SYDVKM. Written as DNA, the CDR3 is TGTGCCAGCAGTCCTCCCGGGACAGGGTTCGAGCAGTACTTC. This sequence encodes CASSPPGTGFEQYF.

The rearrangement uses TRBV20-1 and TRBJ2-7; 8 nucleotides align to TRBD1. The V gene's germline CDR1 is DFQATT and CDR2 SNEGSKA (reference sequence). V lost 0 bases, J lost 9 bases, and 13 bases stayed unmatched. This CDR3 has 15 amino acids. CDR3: CSARDLWTGPAGQYF. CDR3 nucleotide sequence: TGCAGTGCTAGAGATCTCTGGACAGGGCCGGCGGGGCAGTACTTC.

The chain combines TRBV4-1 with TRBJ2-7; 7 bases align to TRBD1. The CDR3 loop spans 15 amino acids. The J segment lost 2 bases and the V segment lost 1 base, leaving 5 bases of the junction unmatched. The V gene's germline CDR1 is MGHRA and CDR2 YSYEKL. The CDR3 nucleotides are TGCGCCAGCAGCCAAGTGACAGGGTTTACCTACGAGCAGTACTTC. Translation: CASSQVTGFTYEQYF.

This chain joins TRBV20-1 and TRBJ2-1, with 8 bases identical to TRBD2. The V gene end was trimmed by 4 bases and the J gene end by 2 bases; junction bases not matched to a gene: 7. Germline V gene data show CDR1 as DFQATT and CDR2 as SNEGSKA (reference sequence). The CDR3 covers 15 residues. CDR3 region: CSANGREVPYNEQFF. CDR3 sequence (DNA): TGCAGTGCTAATGGGCGGGAGGTCCCCTACAATGAGCAGTTCTTC.

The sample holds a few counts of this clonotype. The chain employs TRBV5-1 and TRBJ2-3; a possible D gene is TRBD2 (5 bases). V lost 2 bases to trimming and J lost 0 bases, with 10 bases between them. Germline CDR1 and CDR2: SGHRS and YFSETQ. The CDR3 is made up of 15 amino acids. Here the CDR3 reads CASSFWAGSTDTQYF. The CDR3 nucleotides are TGCGCCAGCAGCTTTTGGGCGGGCAGCACAGATACGCAGTATTTT.

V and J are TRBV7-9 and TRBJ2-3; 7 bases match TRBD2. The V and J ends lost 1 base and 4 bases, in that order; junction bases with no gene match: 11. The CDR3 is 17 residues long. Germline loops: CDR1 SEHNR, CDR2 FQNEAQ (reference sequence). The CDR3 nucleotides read TGTGCCAGCAGCTTAGGTGCCGCTAGCGGCCCTTCAGATACGCAGTATTTT. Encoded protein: CASSLGAASGPSDTQYF.

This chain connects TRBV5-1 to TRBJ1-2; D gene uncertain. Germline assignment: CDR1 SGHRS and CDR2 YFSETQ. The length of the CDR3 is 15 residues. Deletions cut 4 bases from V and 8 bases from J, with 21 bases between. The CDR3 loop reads CASSPLREGVGGYTF. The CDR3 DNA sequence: TGCGCCAGCAGCCCGCTACGTGAAGGAGTTGGGGGCTACACCTTC. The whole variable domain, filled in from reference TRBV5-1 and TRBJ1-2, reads KAGVTQTPRYLIKTRGQQVTLSCSPISGHRSVSWYQQTPGQGLQFLFEYFSETQRNKGNFPGRFSGRQFSNSRSEMNVSTLELGDSALYLCASSPLREGVGGYTFGSGTRLTVV.

The DNA for the CDR3 is TGCGCCAGCAGCTCGGACAGAAGCGAGACCCAGTACTTC. As protein: CASSSDRSETQYF. The J gene is TRBJ2-5, the V gene TRBV5-1; D possibly corresponds to TRBD1 (6 bases). The V end was cut by 3 bases, the J end by 5 bases, with 11 bases between. Germline V gene lookup returns CDR1 SGHRS and CDR2 YFSETQ. The CDR3 runs to 13 residues.

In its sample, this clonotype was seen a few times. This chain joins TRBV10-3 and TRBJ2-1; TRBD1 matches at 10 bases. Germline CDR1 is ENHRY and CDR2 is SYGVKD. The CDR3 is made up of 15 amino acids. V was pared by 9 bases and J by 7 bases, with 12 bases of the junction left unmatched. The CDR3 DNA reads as TGTGCCATTGCGTCCCCCGGGACAGGGGCAAATGAGCAGTTCTTC. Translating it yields CAIASPGTGANEQFF.

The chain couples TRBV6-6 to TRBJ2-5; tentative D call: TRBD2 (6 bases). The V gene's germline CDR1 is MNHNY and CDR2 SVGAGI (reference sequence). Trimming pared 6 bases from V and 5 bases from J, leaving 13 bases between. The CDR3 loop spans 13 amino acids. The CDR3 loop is CASSHTSWETQYF. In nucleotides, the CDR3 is TGTGCCAGCAGCCATACTAGCTGGGAGACCCAGTACTTC.

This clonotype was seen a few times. The CDR3 bases are TGTGCCAGCAGGGGACAGCGATGGGAGGACTACGAGCAGTACTTC. Translated, it gives CASRGQRWEDYEQYF. The rearrangement links TRBV27 to TRBJ2-7; D may be TRBD1 (7 bases). The CDR3 totals 15 residues. Germline V CDR1 and CDR2: MNHEY, SMNVEV (reference sequence). V was trimmed by 6 bases and J by 3 bases, leaving 18 bases between them.

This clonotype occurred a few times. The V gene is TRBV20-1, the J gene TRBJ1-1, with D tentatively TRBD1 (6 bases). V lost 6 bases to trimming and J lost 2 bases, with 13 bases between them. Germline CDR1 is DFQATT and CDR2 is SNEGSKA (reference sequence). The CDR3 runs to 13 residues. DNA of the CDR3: TGCAGTGCCCAAGGGGGGGTCAACACTGAAGCTTTCTTT. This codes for CSAQGGVNTEAFF.

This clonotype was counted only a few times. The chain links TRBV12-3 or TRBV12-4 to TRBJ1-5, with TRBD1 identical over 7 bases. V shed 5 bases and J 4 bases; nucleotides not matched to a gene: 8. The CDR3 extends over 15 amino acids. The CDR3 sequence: CASSQGTAPNQPQHF. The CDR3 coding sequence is TGTGCCAGCAGTCAGGGGACAGCACCGAATCAGCCCCAGCATTTT.

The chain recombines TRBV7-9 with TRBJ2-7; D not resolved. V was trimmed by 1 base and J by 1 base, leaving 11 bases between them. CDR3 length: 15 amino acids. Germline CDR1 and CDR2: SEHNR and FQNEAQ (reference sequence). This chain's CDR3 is CASSLGWSGSYEQYF. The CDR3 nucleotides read TGTGCCAGCAGCTTAGGGTGGAGTGGGTCCTACGAGCAGTACTTC.

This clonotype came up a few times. The CDR3 protein is CASSQDPGIALYNEQFF. CDR3 nucleotide sequence: TGCGCCAGCAGCCAAGATCCCGGGATAGCGCTTTACAATGAGCAGTTCTTC. The V and J genes are TRBV4-1 and TRBJ2-1; a possible D gene is TRBD2 (5 bases). This CDR3 contains 17 residues. The V and J ends lost 0 bases and 4 bases respectively, with 16 bases between them. Germline assignment: CDR1 MGHRA and CDR2 YSYEKL.

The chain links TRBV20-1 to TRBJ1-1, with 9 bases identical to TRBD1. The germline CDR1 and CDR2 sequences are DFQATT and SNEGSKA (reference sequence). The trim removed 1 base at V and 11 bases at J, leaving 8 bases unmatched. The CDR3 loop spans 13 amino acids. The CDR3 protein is CSARGGGTGQAFF. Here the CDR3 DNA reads TGCAGTGCTAGAGGAGGGGGGACAGGGCAGGCTTTCTTT.

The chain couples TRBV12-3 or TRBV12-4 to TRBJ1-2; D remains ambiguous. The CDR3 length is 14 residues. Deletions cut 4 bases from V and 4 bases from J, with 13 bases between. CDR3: CASSYSEVGYGYTF. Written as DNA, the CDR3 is TGTGCCAGCAGTTACTCCGAGGTCGGCTATGGCTACACCTTC.

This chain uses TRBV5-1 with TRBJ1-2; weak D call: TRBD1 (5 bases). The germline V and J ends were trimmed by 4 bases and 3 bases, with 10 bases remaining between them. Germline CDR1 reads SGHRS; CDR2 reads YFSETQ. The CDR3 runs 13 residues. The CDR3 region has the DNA TGCGCCAGCAGCCCGACAGCTGACTATGGCTACACCTTC. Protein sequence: CASSPTADYGYTF.

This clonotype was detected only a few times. This CDR3 is CASSERGARNTIYF. As DNA, the CDR3 is TGTGCCAGCAGTGAACGGGGGGCGCGAAACACCATATATTTT. The rearrangement uses TRBV25-1 and TRBJ1-3, with a possible D match to TRBD1 (6 bases). Trimming removed 2 bases from V and 5 bases from J, with 10 bases in between. CDR1 is MGHDK and CDR2 is SYGVNS in the germline V gene. CDR3 length: 14 residues.

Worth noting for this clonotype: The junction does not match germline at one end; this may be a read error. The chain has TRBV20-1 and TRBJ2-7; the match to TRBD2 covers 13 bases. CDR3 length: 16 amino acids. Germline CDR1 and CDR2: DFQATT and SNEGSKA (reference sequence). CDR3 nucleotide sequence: TGCTGTGCTGTACTAGGGACTAGCGGGATCGTCTACGAGCAGTACTTC. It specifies CCAVLGTSGIVYEQYF.

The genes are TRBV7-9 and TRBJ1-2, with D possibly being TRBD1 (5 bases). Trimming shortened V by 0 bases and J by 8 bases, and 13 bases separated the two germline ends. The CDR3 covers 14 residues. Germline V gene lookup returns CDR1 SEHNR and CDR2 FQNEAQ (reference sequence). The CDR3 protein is CASSLAGPFRGYTF. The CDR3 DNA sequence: TGTGCCAGCAGCTTAGCGGGACCCTTCCGGGGCTACACCTTC.